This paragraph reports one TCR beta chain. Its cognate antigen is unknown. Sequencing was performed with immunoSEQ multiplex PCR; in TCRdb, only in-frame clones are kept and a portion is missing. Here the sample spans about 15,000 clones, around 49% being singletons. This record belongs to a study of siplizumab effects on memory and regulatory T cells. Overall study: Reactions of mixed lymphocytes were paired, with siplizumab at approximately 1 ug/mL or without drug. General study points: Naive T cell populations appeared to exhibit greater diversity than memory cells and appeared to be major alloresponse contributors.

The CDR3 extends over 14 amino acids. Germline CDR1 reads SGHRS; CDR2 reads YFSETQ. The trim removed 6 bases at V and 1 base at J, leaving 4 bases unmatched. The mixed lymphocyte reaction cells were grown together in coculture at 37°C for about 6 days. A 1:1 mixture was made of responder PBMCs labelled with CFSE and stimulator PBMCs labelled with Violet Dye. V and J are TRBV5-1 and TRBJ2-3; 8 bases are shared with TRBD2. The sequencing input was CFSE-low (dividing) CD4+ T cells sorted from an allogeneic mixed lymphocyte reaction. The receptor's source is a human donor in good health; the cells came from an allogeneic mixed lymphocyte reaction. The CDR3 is CASNGLAGTDTQYF. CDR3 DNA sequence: TGCGCCAGCAACGGACTAGCTGGCACAGATACGCAGTATTTT.